A single T cell receptor (beta chain) is shown here with its context. Its antigen is still unknown. The data originate from a study of cytomegalovirus exposure and HLA in healthy donors. Whole-study results and caveats: Several of the most significant clusters appeared linked to common viral pathogens, based on a later analysis.

Healthy bone marrow donors supplied every sample. Primers for the PCR totalled 60 Vbeta and 13 Jbeta. Profiling relied on immunoSEQ multiplex PCR, and the TCRdb table lists in-frame clones only, not all of them. The sample consists of more than 110,000 clones, 70% to 75% of them appearing once. The CDR3 has 13 amino acids. Trimming took off 7 bases at V and 0 bases at J, with 9 bases between the two ends. The germline CDR1 and CDR2 sequences are MNHEY and SVGAGI. The clonotype was recovered from a woman in her 30s in good health and CMV-seronegative. V gene TRBV6-5 combines with J gene TRBJ1-1; the D is unclear. The source material was PBMCs. As DNA, the CDR3 is TGTGCCAGCATCCGGGAACTGAACACTGAAGCTTTCTTT. Its protein is CASIRELNTEAFF.